This TCR beta chain was documented in a study of T cell responses to AZD1222 COVID-19 vaccine. Overall study findings and caveats: Most donors were white British and more were female, and clonal diversity was possibly underestimated. Variant regions that are unmutated are reportedly the target of nearly half of spike-specific TCRs. Spike-wide vaccine-associated CD4 TCRs dominated at 160-218 and 743-854.

Both about-4-week and about-12-week second-dose recipients were combined. The assay was immunoSEQ multiplex PCR, and TCRdb's table has in-frame clones only and misses some. Of approximately 75,000 clones in the sample, around 90% were seen once. In the case of this clone: Antigen specificity is unknown.

This material consisted of peripheral blood, taken 28 days after the second AZD1222 dose. The TCR originated in an adult who received the AZD1222 COVID-19 vaccine.

Here the CDR3 DNA reads TGTGCTAGTGGTTTGGCCGTAGCGGACCCCCAGGGCTACACCTTC. This sequence encodes CASGLAVADPQGYTF. This chain links TRBV12-5 with TRBJ1-2; D is unresolved. Trimming stripped 1 base from V and 8 bases from J, with 17 bases between. Germline lookup yields CDR1 LGHNT and CDR2 FRNRAP. The CDR3 spans 15 residues.